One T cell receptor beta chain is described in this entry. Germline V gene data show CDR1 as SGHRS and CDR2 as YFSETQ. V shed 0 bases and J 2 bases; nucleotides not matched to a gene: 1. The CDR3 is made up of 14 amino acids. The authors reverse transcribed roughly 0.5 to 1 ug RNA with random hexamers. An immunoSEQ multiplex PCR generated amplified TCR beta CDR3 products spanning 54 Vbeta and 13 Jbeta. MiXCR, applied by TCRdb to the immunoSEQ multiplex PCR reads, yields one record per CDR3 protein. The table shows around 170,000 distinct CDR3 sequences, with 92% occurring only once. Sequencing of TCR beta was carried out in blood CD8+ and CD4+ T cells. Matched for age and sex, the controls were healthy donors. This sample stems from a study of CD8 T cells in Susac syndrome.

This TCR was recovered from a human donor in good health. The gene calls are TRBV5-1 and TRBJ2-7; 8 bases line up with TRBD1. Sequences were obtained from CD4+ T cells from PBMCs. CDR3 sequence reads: CASSLAGQAYEQYF. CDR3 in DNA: TGCGCCAGCAGCTTGGCGGGACAGGCCTACGAGCAGTACTTC.